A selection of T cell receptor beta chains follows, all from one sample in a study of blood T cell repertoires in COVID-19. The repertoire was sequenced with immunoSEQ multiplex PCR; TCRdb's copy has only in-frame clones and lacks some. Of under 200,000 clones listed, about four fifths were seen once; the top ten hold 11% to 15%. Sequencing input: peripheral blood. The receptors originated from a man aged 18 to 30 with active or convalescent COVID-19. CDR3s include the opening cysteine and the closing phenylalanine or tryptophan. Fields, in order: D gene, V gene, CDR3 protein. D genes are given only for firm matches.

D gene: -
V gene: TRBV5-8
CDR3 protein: CASRVGRGDQPQHF

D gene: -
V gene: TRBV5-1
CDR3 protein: CASSLVQGTEAFF

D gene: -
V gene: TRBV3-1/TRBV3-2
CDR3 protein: CASSQRAREPVYGYTF

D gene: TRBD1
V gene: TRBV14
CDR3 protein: CASSQVRNRGVELFF

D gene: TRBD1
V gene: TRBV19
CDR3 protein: CASSVTGAWETQYF

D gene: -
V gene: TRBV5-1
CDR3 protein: CASRLTDFQETQYF

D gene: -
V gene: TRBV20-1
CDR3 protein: CSASNFGFEAFF

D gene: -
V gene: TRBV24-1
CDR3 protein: CATSDSRQPNQPQHF

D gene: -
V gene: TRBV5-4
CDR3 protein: CASSLDPGTYNEQFF

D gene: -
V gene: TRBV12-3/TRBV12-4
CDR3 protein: CASRSRDTEAFF

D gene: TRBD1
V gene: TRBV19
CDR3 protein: CASRIFHGTGGDEQYF

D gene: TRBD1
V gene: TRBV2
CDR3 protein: CASSEEDRGIADTQYF

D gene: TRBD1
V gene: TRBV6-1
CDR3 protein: CASSVAGTEDSPLHF

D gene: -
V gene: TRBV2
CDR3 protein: CARRESSGNTIYF

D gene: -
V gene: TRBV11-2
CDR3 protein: CASSLSAGTYEQYF

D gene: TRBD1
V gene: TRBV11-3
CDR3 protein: CASSLQGYTEAFF

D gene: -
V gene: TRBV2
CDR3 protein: CASEGWSDSSTDTQYF

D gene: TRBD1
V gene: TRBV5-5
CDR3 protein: CASSLPETGESGELFF

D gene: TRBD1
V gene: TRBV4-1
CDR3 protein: CASSHGQGAGNTIYF

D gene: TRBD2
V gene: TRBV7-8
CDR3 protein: CASSFGLAGADTQYF

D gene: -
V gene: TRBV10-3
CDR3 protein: CAISRRQENTGELFF

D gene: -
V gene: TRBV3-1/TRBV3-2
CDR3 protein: CASSPGDLGQFF

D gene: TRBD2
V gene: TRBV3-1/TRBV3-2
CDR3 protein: CASSQAGTSGALTDTQYF